The 9 T cell receptor beta chains listed next were all sequenced from one sample in a study of CD8 T cells in ankylosing spondylitis. TCRdb re-called the 5' RACE reads through MiXCR, storing one row per CDR3 protein. The sample holds some 150,000 distinct CDR3 sequences, 40% to 50% seen once. The source material was synovial fluid, either unsorted or a sorted T cell fraction (not recorded which). The origin of the receptors is a male donor with ankylosing spondylitis.

The V call is TRBV6-2 or TRBV6-3, the J call TRBJ2-2; 9 bases match TRBD1. Trimming took 5 bases from V and 8 from J; bases not matched to a gene: 9. This CDR3 has 15 residues. The germline CDR1 and CDR2 sequences are MNHEY and SVGEGT. CDR3 residues: CASSRSQGARGELFF. The CDR3 DNA is TGTGCCAGCAGTCGCTCACAGGGGGCGAGAGGGGAGCTGTTTTTT.

The sample holds many counts of this clonotype. V gene TRBV6-2 or TRBV6-3 combines with J gene TRBJ2-1; tentative D call: TRBD2 (6 bases). The CDR3 covers 15 residues. The germline V gene encodes CDR1 MNHEY and CDR2 SVGEGT. V was clipped by 2 bases and J by 2 bases, with 10 bases between them. CDR3 in DNA: TGTGCCAGCAGTTACGGGGTAGCGGCCTACAATGAGCAGTTCTTC. Protein: CASSYGVAAYNEQFF.

The J gene is TRBJ2-5, the V gene TRBV21-1. TRBV21-1 is labeled a pseudogene. The CDR3 is made up of 14 amino acids. The CDR3 DNA reads TGTGCCAGCAGCATGGGGATGGGGTCAGAGACCCAGTACTTC. This codes for CASSMGMGSETQYF.

This clonotype showed up many times. The V call is TRBV6-5, the J call TRBJ2-7; D possibly matches TRBD1 or TRBD2 (5 bases each). The CDR3 is made up of 14 amino acids. V was clipped by 0 bases and J by 4 bases, with 10 bases between them. CDR1 MNHEY and CDR2 SVGAGI come from the germline V gene. The CDR3 sequence: CASSYSWGMYEQYF. The CDR3 DNA sequence: TGTGCCAGCAGTTACTCTTGGGGGATGTACGAGCAGTACTTC.

The CDR3 nucleotides read TGTGCCAGCAGCACACCATTTGGACTAGCGCGAACTCTCTACGAGCAGTACTTC. Its translation: CASSTPFGLARTLYEQYF. V and J are TRBV5-6 and TRBJ2-7, with 9 bases lining up with TRBD2. Germline loops: CDR1 SGHDT, CDR2 YYEEEE. The CDR3 covers 18 residues. V shed 4 bases and J 3 bases; nucleotides not matched to a gene: 17.

This clonotype was counted only a few times. The J gene is TRBJ2-1, the V gene TRBV4-2; 7 bases are shared with TRBD2. The germline V gene encodes CDR1 LGHNA and CDR2 YNFKEQ. Unmatched junction bases numbered 21, after V lost 2 bases and J lost 5 bases. This CDR3 is 20 amino acids long. CDR3 coding DNA: TGTGCCAGCAGCCAAAGAGAGAAGGTCGCGGGAGTGTTCTTCGACAATGAGCAGTTCTTC. Protein: CASSQREKVAGVFFDNEQFF.

This clonotype has more than one count but fewer than ten. The rearrangement links TRBV9 to TRBJ2-2; D is undetermined. CDR1 and CDR2 from the germline V gene are SGDLS and YYNGEE. The CDR3 has 17 residues. Trimming stripped 0 bases from V and 4 bases from J, with 16 bases between. CDR3 coding DNA: TGTGCCAGCAGCGTAGACTGGGTAGAAGTTGGCACCGGGGAGCTGTTTTTT. Translation: CASSVDWVEVGTGELFF.

The gene calls are TRBV4-2 and TRBJ2-7; the match to TRBD2 covers 11 bases. This CDR3 comprises 16 residues. Germline trimming cut 0 bases from V and 4 bases from J; bases unmatched to any gene: 5. Germline V gene lookup returns CDR1 LGHNA and CDR2 YNFKEQ. The CDR3 region is CASSQDSTSGSYEQYF. In nucleotides, the CDR3 is TGTGCCAGCAGCCAAGACAGTACTAGCGGGAGTTACGAGCAGTACTTC.

The chain combines TRBV12-3 or TRBV12-4 with TRBJ2-3, with 9 bases fitting TRBD2. Trimming cost V 7 bases and J 4 bases; bases outside gene matches: 15. This CDR3 has 17 amino acids. The CDR3 region is CASNSLFPSGVSDTQYF. The CDR3 DNA is TGTGCCAGCAATTCCCTCTTTCCTAGCGGGGTTTCAGATACGCAGTATTTT.